The 7 T cell receptor beta chains listed next were all sequenced from one sample in a study of control samples from healthy donors and cancer patients. Sequencing was performed with immunoSEQ multiplex PCR; in TCRdb, only in-frame clones are kept and a portion is missing. Among some 140,000 clones listed, 85% to 95% were seen once. Sequencing was carried out using blood. The receptors come from a man between 40 and 49 years old in good health.

The chain couples TRBV4-1 to TRBJ1-5, with a tentative D call TRBD1 (5 bases). Germline V gives CDR1 MGHRA, CDR2 YSYEKL. This CDR3 is built from 16 residues. V lost 4 bases and J 0 bases, leaving 13 bases between the germline ends. CDR3 in amino acids: CASSPGRTYSNQPQHF. CDR3 bases: TGCGCCAGCAGCCCGGGACGGACATATAGCAATCAGCCCCAGCATTTT.

This clone was observed a single time. Here the CDR3 reads CASSLATDTQYF. CDR3 sequence (DNA): TGCGCCAGCAGCTTGGCCACAGATACGCAGTATTTT. The chain links TRBV5-1 to TRBJ2-3; D uncertain. This CDR3 is 12 amino acids long. V was clipped by 0 bases and J by 2 bases, with 1 base between them. Germline V gene sequence: CDR1 SGHRS, CDR2 YFSETQ.

The rearrangement uses TRBV6-6 and TRBJ2-5; D is possibly TRBD2 (5 bases). V was trimmed by 8 bases and J by 0 bases, leaving 7 bases between them. The CDR3 consists of 12 residues. CDR1 is MNHNY, CDR2 SVGAGI, per germline (reference sequence). Here the CDR3 DNA reads TGTGCCAGCCGGGGTTACCAAGAGACCCAGTACTTC. Translation: CASRGYQETQYF.

There are a few counts of this clone. This chain joins TRBV19 and TRBJ2-3, with TRBD2 identical over 15 bases. Germline V gene lookup returns CDR1 LNHDA and CDR2 SQIVND (reference sequence). The CDR3 has 18 amino acids. Trimming at V came to 6 bases and at J to 6 bases, leaving 13 bases not matched to a gene. The CDR3 loop reads CASRRTSGGAGLADTQYF. DNA of the CDR3: TGTGCCAGTAGGAGGACTAGCGGGGGGGCCGGATTAGCGGATACGCAGTATTTT.

This clone has just one count. The DNA for the CDR3 is TGTGCCAGCAGCTTATTCCCATCCGGGGCAGGGGGCTACACCTTC. Amino acids: CASSLFPSGAGGYTF. The V call is TRBV11-1, the J call TRBJ1-2, with D possibly matching TRBD1 (5 bases). This CDR3 contains 15 residues. Germline loops: CDR1 SGHAT, CDR2 FQDESV (reference sequence). The V gene lost 2 bases and the J gene lost 8 bases, with 18 bases spanning the gap.

The gene calls are TRBV3-1 (or the pseudogene TRBV3-2) and TRBJ1-2, with 7 bases that match TRBD1. From germline, CDR1 is LGHDT and CDR2 YNNKEL (reference sequence). V was clipped by 3 bases and J by 5 bases; unmatched bases: 6. This CDR3 contains 14 residues. As DNA, the CDR3 is TGTGCCAGCAGCCAGTTGGGACAGAGGTATGGCTACACCTTC. Translation gives CASSQLGQRYGYTF.

The chain is built from TRBV2 and TRBJ1-5, with D perhaps TRBD1 (5 bases). Germline V lookup: CDR1 SNHLY, CDR2 FYNNEI. The CDR3 contains 14 residues. Trimming removed 2 bases from V and 4 bases from J, with 9 bases in between. The CDR3 bases are TGTGCCAGCAGTGAACAGGGAGCTAATCAGCCCCAGCATTTT. Its translation: CASSEQGANQPQHF.